Listed below are T cell receptor beta chains from one sample, sequenced in a study of T-cell memory formation after mild COVID-19. Each CDR3 protein gets one entry after TCRdb re-called the 5' RACE reads with MiXCR. In the table there are 15,000 or so distinct CDR3 sequences, roughly a fifth of which are singletons. Sequences were obtained from PBMCs or a T cell subset sorted from them (not recorded which). Receptors were obtained from a young man who had mild COVID-19 (a few samples of this study predate the infection). Cell type and time point are not known. Each CDR3 is given with its conserved first and last residue. The order of the fields is V gene, D gene, J gene, clone size, CDR3 DNA, CDR3 protein. D genes are given only for firm matches. Size values are once, few and many counts, or a class for expanded clones, and some rows have none.

TRBV7-6	TRBD1	TRBJ2-2	few	TGTGCCAGCAGCAGACAGGGTACAGCCGGGGAGCTGTTTTTT	CASSRQGTAGELFF
TRBV21-1	NA	TRBJ1-5	few	TGTGCCGGCCCCTTGACAGGTCATAATCAGCCCCAGCATTTT	CAGPLTGHNQPQHF
TRBV7-6	NA	TRBJ1-1	few	TGTGCCAGCAGCTTAAGGGGGTTGGGGAACACTGAAGCTTTCTTT	CASSLRGLGNTEAFF
TRBV9	NA	TRBJ2-2	NA	TGTGCCAGCAGCAGGGGAGGGGAGCTGTTTTTT	CASSRGGELFF
TRBV29-1	NA	TRBJ2-1	NA	TGCAGCGTTGTAAGGTCTAGCGAGACTTCCTACAATGAGCAGTTCTTC	CSVVRSSETSYNEQFF
TRBV6-5	TRBD1	TRBJ2-1	many	TGTGCCAGCAGTGAAGACAGGGACGACAATGAGCAGTTCTTC	CASSEDRDDNEQFF
TRBV7-9	NA	TRBJ2-5	few	TGTGCCAGCAGCTATTGGGCCGTGCAAGAGACCCAGTACTTC	CASSYWAVQETQYF
TRBV7-9	TRBD2	TRBJ2-5	once	TGTGCCAGCAGCTTAGGTCGACTAGCTCCGGAGACCCAGTACTTC	CASSLGRLAPETQYF
TRBV6-5	NA	TRBJ1-2	many	TGTGCCAGCAGTTACGGGGAGGGGAGGAACTATGGCTACACCTTC	CASSYGEGRNYGYTF
TRBV6-5	NA	TRBJ2-5	many	TGTGCCAGCAGCATAGACTGGGGTCTCGAGGAGACCCAGTACTTC	CASSIDWGLEETQYF
TRBV7-3	NA	TRBJ2-5	NA	TGTGCCAGCAGCTTAGCCGGCGGGGCGGCGGGAGAGACCCAGTACTTC	CASSLAGGAAGETQYF
TRBV6-5	TRBD2	TRBJ2-7	NA	TGTGCCAGCAGTTACTCTTTAGCGGGGGGCTACGAGCAGTACTTC	CASSYSLAGGYEQYF
TRBV6-5	NA	TRBJ2-1	NA	TGTGCCAGCGGCCACGGACTGTACAATGAGCAGTTCTTC	CASGHGLYNEQFF
TRBV11-3	NA	TRBJ2-3	many	TGTGCCAGCAGCTACGACACGAGCACAGATACGCAGTATTTT	CASSYDTSTDTQYF
TRBV9	NA	TRBJ2-3	many	TGTGCCAGCAGCGTAAGGGGAGGTACTAGCACAGATACGCAGTATTTT	CASSVRGGTSTDTQYF
TRBV7-9	NA	TRBJ2-3	NA	TGTGCCAGCAGCTCCGGGACTAGCACAGATACGCAGTATTTT	CASSSGTSTDTQYF
TRBV20-1	TRBD1	TRBJ2-7	few	TGCAGTATGACAGGGGCCATTGCCTACGAGCAGTACTTC	CSMTGAIAYEQYF
TRBV20-1	NA	TRBJ2-7	many	TGCAGTGCTAGAGACCGGTTCCTGCCCTACGAGCAGTACTTC	CSARDRFLPYEQYF
TRBV6-2/TRBV6-3	TRBD1	TRBJ1-2	many	TGTGCCAGCAGTCGGACAGGGGACGGCTACACCTTC	CASSRTGDGYTF
TRBV7-9	NA	TRBJ1-2	many	TGTGCCAGCCGCTTTCGGGCAGGGGATGGCTACACCTTC	CASRFRAGDGYTF
TRBV20-1	NA	TRBJ2-7	NA	TGCAGTGCTAGATCGGGTTCGTACGAGCAGTACTTC	CSARSGSYEQYF
TRBV28	NA	TRBJ2-1	many	TGTGCCAGCAGTTTGGTAGGACTATCCGTGTTCTTC	CASSLVGLSVFF
TRBV7-2	TRBD2	TRBJ2-7	many	TGTGCCAGCAGAAAAGGACTAGCGGGGGGCGAATTCTACGAGCAGTACTTC	CASRKGLAGGEFYEQYF
TRBV28	NA	TRBJ1-3	medium-sized	TGTGCCAGCAGTCCCCGCTTCTATCAAGGGGCTGGAAACACCATATATTTT	CASSPRFYQGAGNTIYF
TRBV7-8	NA	TRBJ1-1	few	TGTGCCAGCAGCCCCCTGGAGGGTATGGGAACTGAAGCTTTCTTT	CASSPLEGMGTEAFF
TRBV15	NA	TRBJ2-5	NA	TGTGCCACCAGCAGAGTGGGGGGAGAGACCCAGTACTTC	CATSRVGGETQYF
TRBV7-7	NA	TRBJ2-2	many	TGTGCTAGCAGCTCAGCCCATGGCACCGGGGAGCTGTTTTTT	CASSSAHGTGELFF
TRBV27	NA	TRBJ2-5	many	TGTGCCAGCAGGGTAGGCAGCCAAGAGACCCAGTACTTC	CASRVGSQETQYF
TRBV29-1	NA	TRBJ1-2	few	TGCAGCGTTGCGTCGAACACCGGGATCGGGGGAAAAGGCTACACCTTC	CSVASNTGIGGKGYTF
TRBV6-5	NA	TRBJ2-7	many	TGTGCCAGCAGTTACGGAGAGAGGTACGAGCAGTACTTC	CASSYGERYEQYF
TRBV6-2/TRBV6-3	TRBD2	TRBJ2-3	few	TGTGCCAGCAGTTGGTGGACTAGCGGGGGCACAGATACGCAGTATTTT	CASSWWTSGGTDTQYF
TRBV29-1	NA	TRBJ2-3	many	TGCAGCGTCTCTGAGGGCCCGGCAGATACGCAGTATTTT	CSVSEGPADTQYF
TRBV5-1	TRBD1	TRBJ2-7	NA	TGCGCCAGCAGCTTGGCCACAAGGACAGGGCCACTCTACGAGCAGTACTTC	CASSLATRTGPLYEQYF
TRBV19	NA	TRBJ2-2	few	TGTGCCAGTAAGCTTTCGGGCCGGGTCGGGGAGCTGTTTTTT	CASKLSGRVGELFF
TRBV9	NA	TRBJ2-2	few	NA	CASSVDSPYKGEHRGAVFF
TRBV2	NA	TRBJ1-2	many	TGTGCCAGCAGTGATCTAGGAACAGAAGGCTACACCTTC	CASSDLGTEGYTF
TRBV15	TRBD2	TRBJ2-5	many	TGTGCCACCAGCAGAGATAAGGCTAGCGGAGAGACCCAGTACTTC	CATSRDKASGETQYF
TRBV6-2/TRBV6-3	TRBD2	TRBJ2-1	NA	TGTGCCAGCGGAAAGACTAGCGGGGGGGCGAATGAGCAGTTCTTC	CASGKTSGGANEQFF
TRBV5-1	NA	TRBJ2-4	NA	TGCGCCAGCAGCTTGGGCCAGGGGGGAAACATTCAGTACTTC	CASSLGQGGNIQYF
TRBV12-3/TRBV12-4	NA	TRBJ1-6	many	TGTGCCAGCAGTTTGGGCCGTTTTACCCAGTCACCCCTCCACTTT	CASSLGRFTQSPLHF
TRBV6-2/TRBV6-3	NA	TRBJ2-7	many	TGTGCCAGCAGTTCCACAGGACGCTACTACGAGCAGTACTTC	CASSSTGRYYEQYF
TRBV11-2	NA	TRBJ2-7	many	TGTGCCAGCAGCTTGGGTTCCGGGGGCAGGTACGAGCAGTACTTC	CASSLGSGGRYEQYF
TRBV28	NA	TRBJ2-7	NA	TGTGCCAGCAGTTTGGTTCTCAGCTCCTACGAGCAGTACTTC	CASSLVLSSYEQYF
TRBV6-6	NA	TRBJ1-1	NA	TGTGCCACCACTGCTGGACTTCTCAGAGCTTTCTTT	CATTAGLLRAFF
TRBV5-1	TRBD1	TRBJ1-2	NA	TGCGCCAGCAGCTGGGGGACAGGAGACTACACCTTC	CASSWGTGDYTF
TRBV15	NA	TRBJ2-7	NA	TGTGCCACCAGCAGGGCAGGGGACTCCTACGAGCAGTACTTC	CATSRAGDSYEQYF